Only a few counts were recorded for the clone carrying this T cell receptor beta chain. Its antigen is not known. This specimen belongs to a study of T cells in Graves' hyperthyroidism and ophthalmopathy. Study context: Peripheral blood was collected at initial diagnosis, before any treatment. Study-wide findings and caveats: A model built on 13 V-J features separated ophthalmopathy from stable hyperthyroidism.

The CDR3 runs 16 residues. Germline values: CDR1 SGHTA, CDR2 FQGNSA. The V end lost 6 bases, the J end lost 0 bases, and 14 bases lay between the germline ends. The source material, RNA transcripts, was used to amplify TCR beta CDR3 regions. The study used the HTBI primer set for a first-round RT-PCR of the TCR CDR3. From the multiplex PCR reads, TCRdb called clonotypes with MiXCR, one entry per CDR3 protein. The sample has over 700,000 distinct CDR3 sequences; around 39% are singletons. Source material: blood. This clonotype was sampled from a young man with Graves' hyperthyroidism. This rearrangement joins TRBV7-2 to TRBJ2-2, with D perhaps being TRBD1 or TRBD2 (5 bases each). The CDR3 sequence: CASSSRDGANTGELFF. CDR3 nucleotides: TGTGCCAGCAGTAGCCGGGACGGGGCGAACACCGGGGAGCTGTTTTTT.